The 3 T cell receptor beta chains given below trace back to one sample, sequenced in a study of blood T cell repertoires in COVID-19. This table comes from immunoSEQ multiplex PCR, and its TCRdb copy is limited to in-frame clones, with some not included. The table lists some 400,000 clones, more than 70% of them singletons, with approximately 2.4% in the top ten. The sample consisted of peripheral blood. These receptors all stem from an older woman with COVID-19, enrolled during active disease.

The chain uses TRBV7-9 and TRBJ1-2, with 8 bases lining up with TRBD1. Germline V lookup: CDR1 SEHNR, CDR2 FQNEAQ (reference sequence). Trimming cost V 2 bases and J 2 bases; bases outside gene matches: 7. The length of the CDR3 is 16 residues. CDR3 sequence (DNA): TGTGCCAGCAGCTTAATTTGGGCAGGGGGCAACTATGGCTACACCTTC. Translation: CASSLIWAGGNYGYTF.

This clone was observed once. V is TRBV18 and J is TRBJ2-2, with D tentatively TRBD1 (6 bases). Trimming shortened V by 3 bases and J by 1 base, and 9 bases separated the two germline ends. CDR3 length: 15 residues. Germline CDR1 KGHSH, CDR2 LQKENI. CDR3 bases: TGTGCCAGCTCACCTGGGGGCATGAACACCGGGGAGCTGTTTTTT. Its protein product is CASSPGGMNTGELFF.

The chain couples TRBV7-9 to TRBJ2-5; a possible D gene is TRBD2 (6 bases). With 4 bases removed from V and 1 base from J, the gap between germline ends came to 10 bases. Germline values: CDR1 SEHNR, CDR2 FQNEAQ (reference sequence). CDR3 length: 14 residues. CDR3 nucleotides: TGTGCCAGCAGCTCAATGGGGGGCCAAGAGACCCAGTACTTC. Translation: CASSSMGGQETQYF.